Below, 14 T cell receptor beta chains from the same sample are listed, as sequenced in a study of monozygotic twins with inflammatory bowel disease. After re-calling the 5' RACE reads, TCRdb lists one entry per CDR3 protein, DNA absent. Its listing shows approximately 340,000 distinct CDR3 sequences. The sequencing input was blood. These receptors originate from a human donor with ulcerative colitis or Crohn's disease, or a healthy co-twin of an affected twin (not recorded which).

The chain carries TRBV28 and TRBJ1-2; TCRdb returns TRBD1, unconfirmable since there is no DNA. Germline values: CDR1 MDHEN, CDR2 SYDVKM. CDR3 length: 16 residues. The CDR3: CASSSTGTEDNYGYTF.

The V and J genes are TRBV7-9 and TRBJ2-7; the TCRdb D gene call, TRBD1, has no DNA to confirm it. The V gene's germline CDR1 is SEHNR and CDR2 FQNEAQ (reference sequence). The CDR3 runs 13 residues. This CDR3 is CASILGDSYEQYF.

Frequency places this clonotype as medium-sized. The chain uses TRBV10-1 and TRBJ2-4; the D call of TRBD2 rests on TCRdb alone, since no DNA is present to check it. This CDR3 has 15 amino acids. CDR1 and CDR2 from the germline V gene are WNHNN and SYGVQD (reference sequence). The CDR3 reads CASTPRLLAKNIQYF.

The chain has TRBV7-2 and TRBJ1-2. CDR1 SGHTA and CDR2 FQGNSA come from the germline V gene. This CDR3 is 15 amino acids long. The CDR3 region is CASSLGWREHYGYTF.

The gene calls are TRBV18 and TRBJ1-2; with no DNA, the TCRdb D assignment of TRBD1 cannot be verified. Germline V gene sequence: CDR1 KGHSH, CDR2 LQKENI. The CDR3 runs to 16 residues. This chain's CDR3 is CASSPFISQPTGVYTF.

The chain is built from TRBV18 and TRBJ2-7; there is no DNA to check the TCRdb D call of TRBD1. Germline V gives CDR1 KGHSH, CDR2 LQKENI. The CDR3 extends over 14 amino acids. The CDR3 reads CASSRGTVPYEQYF. The complete variable domain, with remaining parts taken from reference TRBV18 and TRBJ2-7, reads NAGVMQNPRHLVRRRGQEARLRCSPMKGHSHVYWYRQLPEEGLKFMVYLQKENIIDESGMPKERFSAEFPKEGPSILRIQQVVRGDSAAYFCASSRGTVPYEQYFGPGTRLTVT.

The V gene is TRBV4-3, the J gene TRBJ1-1. The CDR3 has 15 residues. Germline CDR1 LGHNA, CDR2 YSLEER. The CDR3 is CASSQEWTANTEAFF.

V is TRBV19 and J is TRBJ2-7. Germline V lookup: CDR1 LNHDA, CDR2 SQIVND (reference sequence). The CDR3 length is 13 residues. The chain's CDR3 is CASSIGASGEQYF.

This chain joins TRBV6-6 and TRBJ1-1. Germline CDR1 is MNHNY and CDR2 is SVGAGI (reference sequence). CDR3 length: 11 amino acids. The chain's CDR3 is CASSYAEKAFF.

This chain joins TRBV20-1 and TRBJ2-7; TCRdb proposes TRBD2, but this gene call is untestable without DNA. Germline assignment: CDR1 DFQATT and CDR2 SNEGSKA (reference sequence). CDR3 length: 13 residues. This CDR3 is CSARWAGVAEQYF.

The chain joins TRBV4-3 to TRBJ2-2; the D call from TCRdb, TRBD2, cannot be confirmed without DNA. Per germline, CDR1 LGHNA and CDR2 YSLEER. The length of the CDR3 is 17 residues. The CDR3 loop is CASSPGLAGGPGGELFF.

The chain is built from TRBV12-3 or TRBV12-4 and TRBJ2-3; with no DNA, the TCRdb D assignment of TRBD1 cannot be verified. This CDR3 is 15 amino acids long. The CDR3 loop is CASSLRAGSTDTQYF.

This sequence joins TRBV20-1 and TRBJ1-1; checking the TCRdb D call of TRBD1 is not possible without DNA. Germline V gene data show CDR1 as DFQATT and CDR2 as SNEGSKA (reference sequence). The CDR3 loop spans 14 amino acids. This CDR3 is CSAIRFRANTEAFF.

V is TRBV10-1 and J is TRBJ2-5; TCRdb designates TRBD1, a call that cannot be tested without DNA. The CDR3 spans 13 residues. Germline V gene data show CDR1 as WNHNN and CDR2 as SYGVQD (reference sequence). The chain's CDR3 is CASSRGLQETQYF.